Presented here are 32 T cell receptor beta chains from one specimen sequenced in a study of monozygotic twins with inflammatory bowel disease. TCRdb re-called the 5' RACE reads, yielding one record per CDR3 amino acid sequence without DNA. This sample contains more than 85,000 distinct CDR3 sequences. The sample taken for sequencing was blood. These receptors were collected from a human donor with ulcerative colitis or Crohn's disease, or a healthy co-twin of an affected twin (not recorded which).

The rearrangement uses TRBV7-8 and TRBJ1-2. This CDR3 is built from 12 residues. Germline V gene sequence: CDR1 SGHVS, CDR2 FQNEAQ. The CDR3 loop reads CASTPGEGGYTF.

This rearrangement joins TRBV9 to TRBJ1-3; no DNA is available, so the TRBD1 call from TCRdb remains unchecked. The CDR3 is made up of 16 amino acids. CDR1 is SGDLS, CDR2 YYNGEE, per germline. The CDR3 sequence is CASSVSGAGSGNTIYF.

V gene TRBV7-2 combines with J gene TRBJ2-7. From germline, CDR1 is SGHTA and CDR2 FQGNSA. CDR3 length: 12 residues. The CDR3 is CASSLDIYEQYF.

The V gene is TRBV20-1, the J gene TRBJ2-1. Germline V gene lookup returns CDR1 DFQATT and CDR2 SNEGSKA (reference sequence). CDR3 length: 14 amino acids. CDR3 in amino acids: CSASYGSSYNEQFF.

V is TRBV12-3 or TRBV12-4 and J is TRBJ1-1. The CDR3 covers 13 residues. The CDR3 protein is CASSLARDFEAFF.

This rearrangement joins TRBV4-2 to TRBJ2-1; TCRdb outputs TRBD2, but without DNA this stays unchecked. Germline CDR1 and CDR2: LGHNA and YNFKEQ. The CDR3 is 17 residues long. The CDR3 region is CASSHREREWSYNEQFF.

The rearrangement links TRBV5-6 to TRBJ1-1. This CDR3 spans 15 amino acids. Germline CDR1 is SGHDT and CDR2 is YYEEEE. The CDR3 sequence: CASSLGADLNTEAFF.

The V and J genes are TRBV12-3 or TRBV12-4 and TRBJ1-5. This CDR3 contains 12 residues. CDR3 amino acids: CASSQFGQPQHF.

CDR3 region: CASSLNVAGTQETQYF. The chain links TRBV5-1 to TRBJ2-5; TCRdb reports TRBD2, a call that lacks DNA to check it against. There are 16 residues in the CDR3. Germline V gives CDR1 SGHRS, CDR2 YFSETQ.

The chain recombines TRBV10-3 with TRBJ1-2; TCRdb selects TRBD1, and the lack of DNA leaves this call unchecked. The CDR3 length is 13 residues. Germline lookup yields CDR1 ENHRY and CDR2 SYGVKD. The CDR3 reads CAISSGQGSGYTF.

The chain has TRBV20-1 and TRBJ2-1. The CDR3 runs 14 residues. Germline V gene lookup returns CDR1 DFQATT and CDR2 SNEGSKA (reference sequence). CDR3 loop: CSALPSDSYNEQFF.

This chain uses TRBV9 with TRBJ2-5; TCRdb returns TRBD2, unconfirmable since there is no DNA. CDR3 length equals 16 residues. Germline CDR1 SGDLS, CDR2 YYNGEE. CDR3 sequence reads: CASSFRYGGDGETQYF.

The CDR3 loop reads CASSARPGQGTYEQYF. J is TRBJ2-7 and V is TRBV9; TCRdb's D call, TRBD1, is unchecked because there is no DNA. The CDR3 spans 16 residues. Germline loops: CDR1 SGDLS, CDR2 YYNGEE.

The rearrangement links TRBV23-1 to TRBJ2-5. TRBV23-1 is noted as an ORF with a role that remains uncertain. The CDR3 length is 14 residues. This chain's CDR3 is CASSQPGKQETQYF.

The chain uses TRBV7-2 and TRBJ2-3; absent DNA, TCRdb's TRBD1 call cannot be checked. The CDR3 is made up of 17 amino acids. CDR1 SGHTA and CDR2 FQGNSA come from the germline V gene. The CDR3 is CASSPHSGDRAADTQYF. The full variable domain, completed using reference TRBV7-2 and TRBJ2-3, is GAGVSQSPSNKVTEKGKDVELRCDPISGHTALYWYRQSLGQGLEFLIYFQGNSAPDKSGLPSDRFSAERTGGSVSTLTIQRTQQEDSAVYLCASSPHSGDRAADTQYFGPGTRLTVL.

CDR3 residues: CASSQEGGVSTDTQYF. The chain carries TRBV4-1 and TRBJ2-3; TCRdb designates TRBD1, a call that cannot be tested without DNA. The CDR3 contains 16 residues. Germline loops: CDR1 MGHRA, CDR2 YSYEKL.

The chain has TRBV4-3 and TRBJ2-1. The CDR3 totals 15 residues. CDR1 is LGHNA and CDR2 is YSLEER in the germline V gene. The CDR3 reads CASSQIYPKAHEQFF.

The chain uses TRBV29-1 and TRBJ2-2; TCRdb outputs TRBD1, but without DNA this stays unchecked. The V gene's germline CDR1 is SQVTM and CDR2 ANQGSEA. CDR3 size: 15 residues. CDR3: CSVADRTGNTGELFF.

The CDR3 is CASSLGSSISTEAFF. The rearrangement links TRBV7-6 to TRBJ1-1. From germline, CDR1 is SGHVS and CDR2 FNYEAQ. The CDR3 sequence is 15 residues long.

The V call is TRBV18, the J call TRBJ2-7. The germline CDR1 and CDR2 sequences are KGHSH and LQKENI. The CDR3 runs to 17 residues. This CDR3 reads CASSPLRGRVPSYEQYF.

V gene TRBV20-1 combines with J gene TRBJ2-1; the D gene TCRdb calls, TRBD2, cannot be checked with no DNA. There are 17 residues in the CDR3. The V gene's germline CDR1 is DFQATT and CDR2 SNEGSKA (reference sequence). The chain's CDR3 is CSARASLGPSSYNEQFF.

The chain recombines TRBV11-2 with TRBJ2-2; the D call of TRBD1 rests on TCRdb alone, since no DNA is present to check it. Germline V CDR1 and CDR2: SGHAT, FQNNGV. CDR3 size: 14 residues. CDR3 protein: CASSPEGSTGELFF.

The chain couples TRBV5-1 to TRBJ1-6; the D call of TRBD1 rests on TCRdb alone, since no DNA is present to check it. The CDR3 has 15 amino acids. The V gene's germline CDR1 is SGHRS and CDR2 YFSETQ. CDR3 in amino acids: CASSTRGQGDSPLHF.

The V call is TRBV11-2, the J call TRBJ2-3; no DNA is available, so the TRBD1 call from TCRdb remains unchecked. This CDR3 is 16 amino acids long. Germline V gives CDR1 SGHAT, CDR2 FQNNGV. CDR3 residues: CASSLAGQGITDTQYF. The entire variable domain, with the rest obtained from reference TRBV11-2 and TRBJ2-3, is as follows: EAGVAQSPRYKIIEKRQSVAFWCNPISGHATLYWYQQILGQGPKLLIQFQNNGVVDDSQLPKDRFSAERLKGVDSTLKIQPAKLEDSAVYLCASSLAGQGITDTQYFGPGTRLTVL.

V usage is TRBV5-4 and J usage is TRBJ2-3; the TCRdb D gene call, TRBD1, has no DNA to confirm it. The CDR3 totals 15 residues. CDR1 and CDR2 from the germline V gene are SGHNT and YYREEE (reference sequence). The CDR3 reads CASSPRSGSTDTQYF.

The V gene is TRBV7-3, the J gene TRBJ2-1; the D call from TCRdb, TRBD2, cannot be confirmed without DNA. Germline CDR1 and CDR2: SGHTA and FQGTGA. CDR3 length: 12 amino acids. The CDR3 reads CASSPAGFEQFF.

The CDR3 here is CASSEKYDRDEQYF. The V and J genes are TRBV21-1 and TRBJ2-7; checking the TCRdb D call of TRBD1 is not possible without DNA. TRBV21-1 is a listed pseudogene. This CDR3 comprises 14 residues.

This rearrangement joins TRBV20-1 to TRBJ2-2; the D call of TRBD1 rests on TCRdb alone, since no DNA is present to check it. The CDR3 contains 15 residues. The germline CDR1 and CDR2 sequences are DFQATT and SNEGSKA (reference sequence). CDR3 amino acids: CSARNMGTDGGELFF.

V and J are TRBV20-1 and TRBJ2-4; TCRdb designates TRBD1, a call that cannot be tested without DNA. The germline gives CDR1 DFQATT, CDR2 SNEGSKA (reference sequence). This CDR3 spans 13 amino acids. This chain's CDR3 is CSGQGAAKNIQYF.

This chain connects TRBV9 to TRBJ2-3; the TCRdb D gene call, TRBD2, has no DNA to confirm it. Germline V CDR1 and CDR2: SGDLS, YYNGEE. This CDR3 region has 15 residues. CDR3: CASSPGLAGGGTQYF.

The V call is TRBV5-1, the J call TRBJ2-1; absent DNA, TCRdb's TRBD2 call cannot be checked. Germline CDR1 and CDR2: SGHRS and YFSETQ. CDR3 size: 16 residues. The CDR3 sequence is CASSLGGVDSYNEQFF.

This chain connects TRBV5-1 to TRBJ2-7; with no DNA, the TCRdb D assignment of TRBD1 cannot be verified. The CDR3 covers 15 residues. CDR1 and CDR2 from the germline V gene are SGHRS and YFSETQ. The chain's CDR3 is CASSSPTGFTYEQYF.